This section outlines one T cell receptor (beta chain) sequence together with its context. The antigen is not known. This is likely a read error, given that the CDR3 carries no conserved phenylalanine or tryptophan at its end. CDR1 is DFQATT and CDR2 is SNEGSKA in the germline V gene (reference sequence). The CDR3 is 14 residues long. V lost 5 bases, J lost 6 bases, and 8 bases stayed unmatched. The second PCR ran about 6 to 12 cycles with a sample-barcoded 5' primer and J-beta primers. TCRdb redid the calling of the 5' RACE reads with MiXCR, one entry per CDR3 protein. The table has 450,000 to 650,000 distinct CDR3 sequences, about 25% seen once. The data belong to a study of blood T cells in healthy people across ages. Whole-study findings and limits: Reliance upon unsorted PBMCs precluded definitive naive versus antigen-experienced comparison.

The data also belong to a second study, concerning T cells of mothers and their children.

The rearrangement joins TRBV20-1 to TRBJ2-3; TRBD2 aligns across 10 bases. Material: blood. The sequence was collected from a boy between 5 and 17 years old in good health. The DNA for the CDR3 is TGCAGTGCTGGGCTAGCGGGGGACGGGGATACGCAGTATCTT. Its protein product is CSAGLAGDGDTQYL.